This T cell receptor beta chain comes out of a study of blood T cell repertoires in COVID-19. Individuals drawn from approximately 22 US areas were roughly 18 to 95 years old. Recovered participants had two consecutive negative NP/OP PCR tests, healthcare professional clearance, or symptom resolution. Study processing details: Reference gene primer amplification in the assay estimated nucleated cell counts. The repertoire was sequenced with immunoSEQ multiplex PCR; TCRdb's copy has only in-frame clones and lacks some. The DNA was the basis for D and trimming; V, J and clone size are from that table. This sample carries nearly 200,000 clones, around 89% of them seen once, and the ten largest clones take roughly 8.4%. The CDR3 spans 12 residues. Germline values: CDR1 SGHRS, CDR2 YFSETQ. The V and J ends lost 4 bases and 5 bases respectively, with 9 bases between them.

The TCR was taken from a woman younger than 30 who had recovered from COVID-19. The V call is TRBV5-1, the J call TRBJ2-5; perhaps TRBD2 as D (6 bases). Specimen: PBMCs or T cells enriched from blood (not recorded which). CDR3 in amino acids: CASSPGVETQYF. The CDR3 coding sequence is TGCGCCAGCAGCCCGGGGGTTGAGACCCAGTACTTC.